The clone carrying this T cell receptor beta chain was found many times. Germline V gene data show CDR1 as SEHNR and CDR2 as FQNEAQ (reference sequence). The CDR3 sequence is 15 residues long. V trimming: 5 bases; J trimming: 5 bases; junction bases outside the gene matches: 10. This entry comes from a study of T cells after yellow fever vaccination. Each CDR3 protein is one row after TCRdb ran MiXCR on the 5' RACE reads. The sample yields around 50,000 distinct CDR3 sequences, 6% to 7% seen once. This chain links TRBV7-9 with TRBJ2-3, with 7 bases matching TRBD2. The sequencing used PBMCs, either bulk or a sorted T-cell subset (CD4+, CD8+, memory, or dextramer-sorted; not recorded which), collected 45 days after the yellow fever booster vaccination. This clonotype was sampled from a man between 25 and 39 years old who received the YFV17D yellow fever vaccine. The CDR3 is CASSVSGTILDTQYF. The CDR3 DNA follows: TGTGCCAGCAGCGTCTCCGGGACTATCTTAGATACGCAGTATTTT.